This T cell receptor beta chain was retrieved from a study of T cells in Graves' hyperthyroidism and ophthalmopathy. Study-level points and caveats: Most thyroid clonotypes with frequency above 0.001 were detected in blood. The model made its ophthalmopathy prediction, and onset followed a median 6.5 months later.

Germline lookup yields CDR1 DFQATT and CDR2 SNEGSKA (reference sequence). CDR3 length: 14 amino acids. Trimming left V 6 bases short and J 6 bases short, with 20 bases between. TCR beta CDR3 region amplification was performed from RNA transcripts. First-round RT-PCR with HTBI primers amplified the TCR CDR3 region. MiXCR, applied by TCRdb to the multiplex PCR reads, yields one record per CDR3 protein. The sample includes a few hundred thousand distinct CDR3 sequences, 15% to 18% seen only once; the top ten take around a quarter. With respect to this clonotype: As yet, its antigen is unknown.

The receptor comes from a woman in her late teens or twenties with Graves' hyperthyroidism that later progressed to Graves' ophthalmopathy. Sequenced material: blood. The V gene is TRBV20-1, the J gene TRBJ1-1, with D possibly matching TRBD1 (5 bases). The CDR3 sequence is CSAISRVRGPEAFF. The CDR3 DNA is TGCAGTGCCATTAGTCGGGTCCGGGGACCTGAAGCTTTCTTT.